One and the same sample provided the 25 T cell receptor beta chains below, sequenced in a study of T cells after yellow fever vaccination. MiXCR, run by TCRdb on the 5' RACE reads, gives a single entry per CDR3 protein. The sample yields a few hundred thousand distinct CDR3 sequences, approximately 3.8% seen once. Sequencing was performed on PBMCs, taken on the day of the yellow fever booster vaccination. All receptors derive from a man in his late teens or twenties who received the YFV17D yellow fever vaccine.

This clonotype was detected many times. V and J are TRBV10-3 and TRBJ1-1; the D gene is possibly TRBD1 (5 bases). The CDR3 runs 15 residues. V lost 0 bases and J lost 2, with 10 bases in between. CDR1 ENHRY and CDR2 SYGVKD come from the germline V gene. This chain's CDR3 is CAISESGVGNTEAFF. CDR3 nucleotide sequence: TGTGCCATCAGTGAGTCGGGGGTGGGTAACACTGAAGCTTTCTTT.

In its sample, this clonotype was seen a few times. The V gene is TRBV19, the J gene TRBJ2-7, with a possible D match to TRBD1 (6 bases). The CDR3 loop spans 15 amino acids. Per the germline V gene, CDR1 is LNHDA and CDR2 is SQIVND (reference sequence). V lost 6 bases and J lost 3, with 18 bases in between. CDR3 sequence reads: CASSPPGGRYYEQYF. CDR3 in DNA: TGTGCCAGTAGCCCCCCTGGGGGCAGATACTACGAGCAGTACTTC.

This clonotype occurred a few times. The chain carries TRBV18 and TRBJ1-2; weak D call: TRBD1 (6 bases). Germline-derived CDR1 and CDR2 are KGHSH and LQKENI. This CDR3 region has 15 residues. Deletions cut 8 bases from V and 10 bases from J, with 26 bases between. As DNA, the CDR3 is TGTGCCAGCCTTACACCTGCAGGGGTTAATAGGGACTACACCTTC. As protein: CASLTPAGVNRDYTF.

This chain uses TRBV11-3 with TRBJ2-7, with D possibly matching TRBD2 (6 bases). This CDR3 region has 16 residues. The ends were cut back, 3 bases at V and 3 bases at J, with 18 bases in the middle. Germline V CDR1 and CDR2: SGHNT, YENEEA. The DNA for the CDR3 is TGTGCCAGCAGCTTGAGGAATGGACTGGGGGGCTACGAGCAGTACGTC. Residues: CASSLRNGLGGYEQYV.

This clonotype was counted between two and nine times. This chain connects TRBV28 to TRBJ2-7; no clear D. Germline V lookup: CDR1 MDHEN, CDR2 SYDVKM. The CDR3 extends over 12 amino acids. V lost 2 bases and J lost 3, with 5 bases in between. For the CDR3, the DNA is TGTGCCAGCAGTTTAAATAACTACGAGCAGTACTTC. Protein product: CASSLNNYEQYF.

This clonotype has only a few counts. The chain uses TRBV10-3 and TRBJ2-5; D is unresolved. This CDR3 is built from 16 residues. Trimming shortened V by 0 bases and J by 2 bases, and 13 bases separated the two germline ends. Germline loops: CDR1 ENHRY, CDR2 SYGVKD. The CDR3 sequence is CAISESKGGAQETQYF. In DNA, the CDR3 is TGTGCCATCAGTGAGTCGAAGGGCGGAGCACAAGAGACCCAGTACTTC.

This chain uses TRBV7-2 with TRBJ2-1; 9 bases are shared with TRBD2. The CDR3 runs to 16 residues. Germline values: CDR1 SGHTA, CDR2 FQGNSA. Trimming cost V 4 bases and J 7 bases; bases outside gene matches: 11. The CDR3 region has the DNA TGTGCCAGCAGCTGGGGCGGGGGGGCACGGAGAAATGAGCAGTTCTTC. Translating gives CASSWGGGARRNEQFF.

This clonotype came up many times. J is TRBJ1-1 and V is TRBV18; TRBD1 matches at 10 bases. CDR3 length: 15 residues. Trimming took 3 bases from V and 4 from J; bases not matched to a gene: 5. CDR1 is KGHSH, CDR2 LQKENI, per germline. The CDR3 reads CASSPGQGGGTEAFF. DNA for the CDR3: TGTGCCAGCTCACCTGGACAGGGGGGAGGCACTGAAGCTTTCTTT.

The chain links TRBV5-4 to TRBJ1-6; no definite D call. Germline values: CDR1 SGHNT, CDR2 YYREEE (reference sequence). The CDR3 has 13 residues. The germline V and J ends were trimmed by 7 bases and 7 bases, with 12 bases remaining between them. As DNA, the CDR3 is TGTGCCAGCCGCCAGGAGGCCAATTCACCCCTCCACTTT. Protein product: CASRQEANSPLHF.

This clonotype was picked up many times. The chain joins TRBV7-9 to TRBJ1-3; 7 nucleotides align to TRBD1. The germline CDR1 and CDR2 sequences are SEHNR and FQNEAQ (reference sequence). CDR3 length: 15 residues. Unmatched junction bases numbered 5, after V lost 4 bases and J lost 2 bases. CDR3 nucleotides: TGTGCCAGCAGCTGGACAGGCGGGGCTGGAAACACCATATATTTT. This translates into CASSWTGGAGNTIYF.

The chain joins TRBV12-3 or TRBV12-4 to TRBJ1-5; weak D call: TRBD1 (5 bases). The CDR3 has 14 residues. Trimming stripped 3 bases from V and 4 bases from J, with 10 bases between. The CDR3 coding sequence is TGTGCCAGCAGTTTTGGGGGTTGGAATCAGCCCCAGCATTTT. Protein product: CASSFGGWNQPQHF.

Turning to this clonotype: At one end, the junction sequence differs from germline, possibly due to a read error. CDR3 sequence (DNA): TGTGCCACCAGCAGAGGACGACAGGGGGACACTGAAACTTTCTTT. Translation: CATSRGRQGDTETFF. V and J are TRBV15 and TRBJ1-1, with 9 bases identical to TRBD1. This CDR3 spans 15 amino acids. The germline CDR1 and CDR2 sequences are LNHNV and YYDKDF (reference sequence).

This clonotype was detected only a few times. The chain is built from TRBV5-1 and TRBJ2-2; D is uncertain. The V gene's germline CDR1 is SGHRS and CDR2 YFSETQ. V was clipped by 1 base and J by 3 bases, with 10 bases between them. This CDR3 contains 15 residues. The DNA for the CDR3 is TGCGCCAGCAGCTTGCGGCGATTCGACACCGGGGAGCTGTTTTTT. It codes for CASSLRRFDTGELFF.

This clonotype was seen many times. V usage is TRBV7-2 and J usage is TRBJ2-3, with TRBD2 identical over 8 bases. The trim removed 1 base at V and 3 bases at J, leaving 9 bases unmatched. Germline V lookup: CDR1 SGHTA, CDR2 FQGNSA. The CDR3 sequence is 17 residues long. CDR3 loop: CASSLGGGYPRTDTQYF. CDR3 nucleotides: TGTGCCAGCAGCTTAGGCGGGGGGTATCCGAGAACAGATACGCAGTATTTT. The complete variable domain, with remaining parts taken from reference TRBV7-2 and TRBJ2-3, reads GAGVSQSPSNKVTEKGKDVELRCDPISGHTALYWYRQSLGQGLEFLIYFQGNSAPDKSGLPSDRFSAERTGGSVSTLTIQRTQQEDSAVYLCASSLGGGYPRTDTQYFGPGTRLTVL.

This chain uses TRBV19 with TRBJ2-2; 7 bases line up with TRBD1. Losses at the gene ends were 8 bases for V and 5 bases for J; bases not matched to a gene: 8. CDR1 and CDR2 from the germline V gene are LNHDA and SQIVND (reference sequence). This CDR3 has 14 amino acids. The CDR3 loop is CASRYHRGTGELFF. The CDR3 nucleotides are TGTGCCAGTCGATATCACAGGGGTACCGGGGAGCTGTTTTTT.

The chain combines TRBV6-2 or TRBV6-3 with TRBJ1-5, with 7 bases matching TRBD1. CDR1 is MNHEY, CDR2 SVGEGT, per germline. V lost 4 bases and J lost 4; bases outside the gene matches: 7. The CDR3 is made up of 15 amino acids. The CDR3 sequence is CASSSGTAVNQPQHF. The DNA for the CDR3 is TGTGCCAGCAGTTCCGGGACAGCGGTAAATCAGCCCCAGCATTTT.

In its sample, this clonotype was seen many times. The chain employs TRBV6-6 and TRBJ1-1; 7 bases map to TRBD1. There are 14 residues in the CDR3. Germline assignment: CDR1 MNHNY and CDR2 SVGAGI (reference sequence). V lost 0 bases, J lost 4 bases, and 2 bases stayed unmatched. The CDR3 sequence: CASSYSDRFTEAFF. The DNA for the CDR3 is TGTGCCAGCAGTTACTCGGACAGGTTCACTGAAGCTTTCTTT.

The table lists this clonotype with a few counts. This chain uses TRBV12-3 or TRBV12-4 with TRBJ2-5; D is uncertain. V was cut by 2 bases and J by 2 bases, with 9 bases left in between. This CDR3 is 14 amino acids long. CDR3 in amino acids: CASSLQASQETQYF. The CDR3 nucleotides read TGTGCCAGCAGTTTACAGGCGAGTCAAGAGACCCAGTACTTC.

This clonotype was recorded at least ten times. This chain joins TRBV4-1 and TRBJ1-1, with D perhaps matching TRBD1 (6 bases). Germline loops: CDR1 MGHRA, CDR2 YSYEKL. The CDR3 loop spans 16 amino acids. Deletions cut 4 bases from V and 3 bases from J, with 18 bases between. The CDR3 DNA follows: TGCGCCAGCAGCCCGACAGGACGGTTTTTAGACACTGAAGCTTTCTTT. Translating it yields CASSPTGRFLDTEAFF.

This clonotype was found many times. The rearrangement uses TRBV24-1 and TRBJ2-5, with 7 bases aligning to TRBD1. With V trimmed by 10 bases and J by 5 bases, 12 bases remained unmatched. The CDR3 is 14 amino acids. Germline assignment: CDR1 KGHDR and CDR2 SFDVKD. The CDR3 coding sequence is TGTGCCACGCAACCGCCCGACAGGGACGAGACCCAGTACTTC. This gives the protein CATQPPDRDETQYF.

The rearrangement links TRBV20-1 to TRBJ1-2; tentatively, D is TRBD1 (5 bases). The CDR3 totals 13 residues. Germline V gene data show CDR1 as DFQATT and CDR2 as SNEGSKA (reference sequence). V dropped 0 bases and J dropped 4 bases, with 9 bases sitting between them. The CDR3 DNA reads TGCAGTGCTAGAGATGTGGGACTCTATGGCTACACCTTC. It codes for CSARDVGLYGYTF.

Only a few counts were recorded for this clonotype. CDR3 in DNA: TGCAGTGCTGGGCCCCTGGCCGAGACCCAGTACTTC. Protein product: CSAGPLAETQYF. The chain has TRBV20-1 and TRBJ2-5; unclear D gene. The CDR3 is 12 residues long. The germline V and J ends were trimmed by 5 bases and 5 bases, with 12 bases remaining between them. CDR1 and CDR2 (germline): DFQATT, SNEGSKA (reference sequence).

The chain links TRBV5-6 to TRBJ1-6; D gene uncertain. Trimming shortened V by 0 bases and J by 5 bases, and 6 bases separated the two germline ends. This CDR3 region has 14 residues. Germline V gene lookup returns CDR1 SGHDT and CDR2 YYEEEE. The chain's CDR3 is CASSLVLDNSPLHF. CDR3 bases: TGTGCCAGCAGCTTGGTATTGGATAATTCACCCCTCCACTTT.

Ten or more counts support this clonotype. The rearrangement uses TRBV12-3 or TRBV12-4 and TRBJ1-1, with TRBD1 as a possible D gene (5 bases). This CDR3 is built from 17 residues. The ends were cut back, 5 bases at V and 5 bases at J, with 24 bases in the middle. This chain's CDR3 is CASSRSSSGNLRTEAFF. CDR3 coding DNA: TGTGCCAGCAGTCGCAGTTCTTCAGGGAATTTAAGGACTGAAGCTTTCTTT.

This clonotype was seen ten or more times. The genes are TRBV18 and TRBJ2-6, with D unresolved. The germline V gene encodes CDR1 KGHSH and CDR2 LQKENI. V was shortened by 2 bases and J by 3 bases, with 8 bases between the two germline ends. This CDR3 contains 15 residues. CDR3 protein: CASSPMALGANVLTF. The CDR3 bases are TGTGCCAGCTCACCAATGGCGCTTGGGGCCAACGTCCTGACTTTC.